This T cell receptor (beta chain) appears in the sequencing data of a study of cytomegalovirus exposure and HLA in healthy donors (dated by TCRdb to about 2017). A note on the overall study: In an earlier analysis of under 750 of the donors, about 270 Gb of sequence data and some 100 million unique TCR beta sequences from 180 million or so T cells were reported. Rather than drawing on any new phenotypic data, the later analysis identified candidate immune exposures from TCR beta sequences and the way those sequences occurred across donors. In a later analysis, previously published TCR beta repertoires from 670 or so donors were re-analyzed and high-resolution HLA genotyping was added so that TCR occurrence patterns could be studied. The aim of the study was to test whether cataloging public T cell receptors could identify signatures of past pathogen exposure. In an earlier analysis of several hundred of the donors, high-throughput TCR beta sequencing was used to judge whether each TCR beta V gene segment behaved as functional or pseudogenic. On average, roughly 200,000 unique TCR beta nucleotide sequences were sequenced per donor among 350 to 400 genotyped donors of the cohort, with around 19% of those sequences being non-productive. Among the approximately 420 genotyped donors, 75% to 90% belonged to the genetic ancestry cluster associated with self-reported Caucasian donors. In a later genetic analysis, genome-wide SNP genotypes for about 60% of the 666 donors were used, and that subset was treated as a discovery cohort. The number of typed donors differed by locus: about 620-640 for A, B, C, DRB1 and DQB1; 500 to 550 for DQA1; 606 for DPA1; and some 470 for DPB1. Class I and class II HLA loci were covered by the typing at four-digit resolution. An early release covering about 600 HLA-typed donors comprised 250 to 350 gigabases of sequencing data and approximately 85 million unique TCR sequences. Donor age, sex, ethnicity and CMV serostatus were compiled together with the repertoire data. Four or five DR-DQ haplotypes were treated as single units for association and clustering because of strong linkage in the cohort. Along with the approximately 650-subject first cohort, a separate validation cohort of about 110 different subjects was used. The study used immunosequencing to profile the T cell repertoires of some 600 subjects and linked those repertoires to cytomegalovirus serostatus. The study combined high-throughput TCR immunosequencing, statistical association of individual TCRs with disease status, and machine learning to predict cytomegalovirus infection status. All discovery cohort repertoires had been generated on a single sequencing platform. General findings and caveats noted by the study authors: It was suggested by the authors that the approach could potentially be generalized to other disease states and immunological phenotypes. A later analysis found that most CMV-associated TCR beta chains appeared HLA-restricted, with HLA associations seemingly driven largely by CMV exposure. HLA typing was unavailable for some donors at each locus, so association tests used only the typed subset. Roughly 15 rarely observed V segments, including chromosome 9 orphons, were excluded from the earlier analysis of some 590 of the donors because counts were too low. Several of the top co-occurrence clusters appeared to be linked to parvovirus B19, influenza, CMV and Epstein-Barr virus, according to a later analysis. Linkage disequilibrium might explain the correlated functional status among segregating V segments, but an unknown experimental factor could not be ruled out. Specific HLA alleles were associated with 18,000 or so TCR beta sequences at a false discovery rate of 0.05 in a later analysis. A further reported finding was that TCR beta sequences accurately predicted the HLA-A and HLA-B alleles for most subjects in the first cohort. A later analysis found that HLA-associated TCR beta chains were more clonally expanded and had lower generation probabilities than equally common non-associated chains. An earlier analysis of 587 of the donors showed that most TCR beta V segments appeared in productive rearrangements either about 87% or about 30% of the time, which broadly matched IMGT annotations. A few of the identified cytomegalovirus-associated TCR beta chains were confirmed in vitro to be specific for cytomegalovirus antigens. A later genetic analysis reported fewer N-insertions in productive TCRs among donors in an Asian-associated ancestry cluster than the approximately 700-donor mean. The cohort was sequenced for TCR beta chains only, and without alpha or paired-chain data the features that could be detected were limited. The classifier was reported to diagnose cytomegalovirus status with high specificity and sensitivity in both the original cohort and the validation cohort. The only immune exposure information available for the cohort was CMV serostatus. A cluster of highly shared sequence variants was judged likely to represent a technical artifact of the sequencing pipeline. Sequencing depth was assumed to be roughly uniform across donors in the presence/absence analyses, though that assumption may not hold. An association between a missense DCLRE1C variant and V-gene and J-gene trimming of TCR beta chains was found in a later genetic analysis and replicated in an independent cohort. In a later analysis, the rate of TCR association differed among HLA loci, with DRB1 alleles having the most associated TCRs and HLA-C alleles having the fewest. A total of fewer than 200 TCR beta chains were listed by the study as associated with cytomegalovirus. Most TCR sequences were observed very rarely across donors, whereas some public TCRs were present in many individuals. When HLA alleles, especially DR and DQ, strongly co-occurred, attributing TCR associations to individual alleles was difficult.

The method behind the library was the immunoSEQ multiplex PCR assay. For the multiplex PCR, a mixture combining 60 forward primers for TCR Vbeta segments and 13 reverse primers for TCR Jbeta segments was used. The CDR3 region of rearranged TCR beta genes was amplified from genomic DNA by a multiplex PCR assay. The amplified TCR beta libraries were sequenced on the Illumina HiSeq System as 87-base-pair reads. On the authors' methods: Across the 666 repertoires, a later analysis counted approximately 75 million unique TCR beta chains, around 11 million of which were shared by at least two donors. Raw reads were error-corrected and collapsed into unique sequences with a nearest-neighbor algorithm that merged closely related sequences to remove PCR and sequencing errors. To assign V, D and J gene segments, CDR3 sequences were aligned to IMGT reference sequences. Each retained sequence needed at least a six-nucleotide match to both a V gene segment and a J gene segment. A rearrangement was called productive if the CDR3 had no stop codons and remained in frame with V and J, and every other rearrangement was called non-productive. Following IMGT convention, CDR3 was defined as the stretch from the second conserved V-encoded cysteine up to the conserved J-encoded phenylalanine. The earlier analysis of about 560 of the donors excluded any sequence lacking an unambiguous match to a single V gene segment. An earlier analysis of some 610 of the donors called V segments functional above 56.7% productive rearrangements and segregating when the between-donor standard deviation exceeded 5%. A statistical classification framework was built to diagnose cytomegalovirus status from the catalog of TCR beta chain sequences. In a later analysis, TCR nucleotide sequences were compared against IMGT/GENE-DB human TR gene sequences so that V and J genes could be assigned. In a later analysis, CDR3 sequences and most-parsimonious VDJ recombination scenarios were assigned using the TCRdist pipeline. In a later analysis, each TCR beta chain was defined by its CDR3 amino acid sequence together with its V-gene family, and reads without a unique V-gene family were excluded. As a way to deal with suspected cross-contamination and a sequencing artifact, a later analysis dropped nearly 600 nucleotide sequences that were highly shared and had low generation probability. In a later analysis, a clonal expansion index was calculated for each public chain from normalized within-repertoire ranks of inferred template counts. In a later analysis, generation probabilities were computed with a VDJ recombination model fitted to out-of-frame rearrangements, and the resulting probabilities were checked against IGoR. A later analysis scored TCR-TCR, TCR-HLA and TCR-CMV co-occurrence with hypergeometric tests, applying a repertoire-size bias correction to TCR pairs. False discovery rates were estimated in a later analysis by permuting HLA or CMV assignments 20 times. In a later analysis, co-occurring TCRs were grouped using DBSCAN, and TCRdist sequence similarity was added for clustering within HLA-allele-positive subsets. Co-occurrence clustering excluded repertoires with fewer than 30,000 or more than 120,000 public chains, plus five with anomalous nucleotide sharing. As stored in TCRdb, this immuneACCESS dataset retains in-frame rearrangements with V and J assigned. A fraction of the clones does not appear; measured against another copy, unresolved V genes explain less than half of the discrepancy, and the remainder lacks a known reason. V, J and clone size were drawn from that table, and D and trimming were deduced from the DNA. This sample lists approximately 170,000 clones; roughly 80% were detected once. About 2.4% of the sample belongs to the ten largest clones.

To note about this clone: This clone's antigen is unknown. No clone much larger than this one lies a single base away; base qualities are absent.

In total, approximately 690 healthy bone marrow donors made up the cohort. Cohort members were all nominally healthy when sampled, although unrecorded immune exposures were likely present. The donor was CMV seronegative and belonged to the group of over 350 seronegative cohort members. A peripheral blood sample was collected from each donor, and TCR beta sequencing was performed on peripheral blood mononuclear cells. Genomic DNA extraction from the blood cell samples was performed with the Qiagen DNeasy Blood Extraction Kit. The sequenced sample consisted of PBMCs. The TCR originated in a male donor in good health and CMV-seronegative.

The CDR3 region has the sequence CASSSGPPYEQYF. The DNA sequence is TGTGCCAGCAGTTCCGGTCCCCCCTACGAGCAGTACTTC. Recombination joined TRBV6-5 with TRBJ2-7, with an unclear D gene assignment. Between the V and J ends, shortened by 4 bases and 2 bases respectively, the junction contains 9 bases. As encoded in the germline V gene, CDR1 is MNHEY while CDR2 is SVGAGI. Counted from cysteine to phenylalanine, this CDR3 has 13 amino acids. The CDR3 DNA has 39 bases and is translated from base 1.